This T cell receptor beta chain was identified during a study of cytotoxic CD8 clonotypes in ibrutinib-treated CLL. Study-wide context: Mean productive templates were around 260,000; mean productive rearrangements were 94,082.

Remarks on this clone: Its target is unknown.

The study's findings and limits: Baseline clonality exceeded age-matched healthy donors and tracked circulating CD8+ T-cell counts. Elevated clonality accompanied ibrutinib response, with a return toward baseline values at progression. The study found public clonotypes uncommon, contracting or stable on treatment.

The V end was cut by 5 bases, the J end by 2 bases, with 10 bases between. The CDR3 runs to 13 residues. Germline-derived CDR1 and CDR2 are SGHNT and YENEEA. The table came from immunoSEQ multiplex PCR; TCRdb's copy has only in-frame clones and leaves some out. Of 160,000 or so clones in the sample, more than 70% are singletons; the top ten hold 3% to 3.5%. This clonotype was obtained from a human donor with chronic lymphocytic leukemia. The chain employs TRBV11-3 and TRBJ2-7; D might be TRBD1 (6 bases). The input for sequencing was PBMCs, taken at disease progression, from a patient treated with ibrutinib. CDR3 protein: CASSTDSAYEQYF. The CDR3 DNA reads as TGTGCCAGCAGCACGGACAGCGCCTACGAGCAGTACTTC.